The 16 T cell receptor beta chains listed next were all sequenced from one sample in a study of shared clonotypes between healthy human individuals. Profiling relied on immunoSEQ multiplex PCR, and the TCRdb table lists in-frame clones only, not all of them. This table holds approximately 2.3 million clones, about 92% found once. Sequenced sample: naive CD4+ T cells from PBMCs. Subset in this sample: CD45RA+ positively selected. The source of these receptors is a man between 18 and 35 years old in good health. Some clones in this sample may be carry-over from other donors' samples.

The chain combines TRBV4-2 with TRBJ2-7; maybe TRBD2 (6 bases). CDR1 is LGHNA and CDR2 is YNFKEQ in the germline V gene. The CDR3 contains 14 residues. With 3 bases removed from V and 6 bases from J, the gap between germline ends came to 15 bases. The CDR3: CASSQSTSSGEQYF. The CDR3 coding sequence is TGTGCCAGCAGCCAGTCCACTAGCTCTGGCGAGCAGTACTTC.

The chain combines TRBV2 with TRBJ2-7, with D possibly matching TRBD1 (5 bases). Germline loops: CDR1 SNHLY, CDR2 FYNNEI. CDR3 length: 14 amino acids. Trimming left V 3 bases short and J 2 bases short, with 11 bases between. The CDR3 sequence: CASSDQGLTYEQYF. DNA of the CDR3: TGTGCCAGCAGTGACCAGGGTTTAACCTACGAGCAGTACTTC.

The gene calls are TRBV4-1 and TRBJ2-1; D remains ambiguous. Between the trimmed V and J ends, which lost 2 bases and 2 bases, there was a span of 13 bases. Germline V gene sequence: CDR1 MGHRA, CDR2 YSYEKL. The CDR3 has 16 residues. The CDR3 DNA reads TGCGCCAGCAGCCAATTTTTCGAGTCCACCTACAATGAGCAGTTCTTC. Residues: CASSQFFESTYNEQFF.

In this sample, this clone turned up once. The chain is built from TRBV5-1 and TRBJ2-3, with D unresolved. In germline, CDR1 is SGHRS, CDR2 YFSETQ. The CDR3 is 14 residues long. Trimming removed 4 bases from V and 6 bases from J, with 15 bases in between. CDR3 nucleotides: TGCGCCAGCAGCCCCGGACCGAATAAGGATACGCAGTATTTT. This sequence encodes CASSPGPNKDTQYF.

The chain employs TRBV2 and TRBJ1-4; D unresolved. Germline CDR1 SNHLY, CDR2 FYNNEI. The CDR3 has 14 amino acids. Trimming stripped 6 bases from V and 0 bases from J, with 8 bases between. This chain's CDR3 is CASRAEATNEKLFF. CDR3 in DNA: TGTGCCAGCAGGGCGGAAGCAACTAATGAAAAACTGTTTTTT.

About this clone itself: The junction shows a germline mismatch at one end, possibly a read error. The chain employs TRBV19 and TRBJ1-5; D call uncertain. The CDR3 runs to 15 residues. Looked up from germline, CDR1 is LNHDA and CDR2 is SQIVND (reference sequence). CDR3 protein: CASRIDERVGQPQHF. The CDR3 DNA reads TGTGCCAGTAGGATAGACGAGAGGGTTGGTCAGCCCCAGCATTTT. Based on the CDR3 plus reference TRBV19 and TRBJ1-5, the full variable domain is DGGITQSPKYLFRKEGQNVTLSCEQNLNHDAMYWYRQDPGQGLRLIYYSQIVNDFQKGDIAEGYSVSREKKESFPLTVTSAQKNPTAFYLCASRIDERVGQPQHFGDGTRLSIL.

The rearrangement uses TRBV7-2 and TRBJ2-7, with 9 positions matching TRBD2. CDR3 length: 15 residues. The germline gives CDR1 SGHTA, CDR2 FQGNSA. Trimming removed 6 bases from V and 5 bases from J; junction bases left unmatched: 11. The CDR3 spells CASSRRTSANDEQYF. The CDR3 bases are TGTGCCAGCAGTCGACGGACTAGCGCAAACGACGAGCAGTACTTC.

As regards this clone: This CDR3 is also generated by other DNA sequences in the sample. This sequence joins TRBV11-2 and TRBJ1-1, with 7 nucleotides matching TRBD1. With 0 bases clipped from V and 4 bases from J, the junction kept 2 bases outside the gene matches. Germline V gene data show CDR1 as SGHAT and CDR2 as FQNNGV. The CDR3 loop spans 14 amino acids. The CDR3 reads CASSLDRGSTEAFF. In DNA, the CDR3 is TGTGCCAGCAGCTTAGACAGGGGGAGCACTGAAGCTTTCTTT.

The V call is TRBV5-1, the J call TRBJ1-5, with TRBD1 matching 8 bases. Germline-derived CDR1 and CDR2 are SGHRS and YFSETQ. J lost 5 bases, V lost 4 bases, and 8 bases had no gene match. The CDR3 runs 15 residues. In nucleotides, the CDR3 is TGCGCCAGCAGCCTGACAGGGGCGCGTGATCAGCCCCAGCATTTT. Its translation: CASSLTGARDQPQHF.

This chain connects TRBV30 to TRBJ1-3; weak D call: TRBD1 (6 bases). From germline, CDR1 is GTSNPN and CDR2 SVGIG (reference sequence). This CDR3 has 14 residues. Trimming left V 5 bases short and J 2 bases short, with 13 bases between. CDR3 DNA: TGTGCCTGGGGAACAGGGTTTACTGGAAACACCATATATTTT. Its translation is CAWGTGFTGNTIYF.

This sequence joins TRBV23-1 and TRBJ2-7; either TRBD1 or TRBD2 may supply D (6 bases each). TRBV23-1 is sorted into the ORF group, with uncertain function. The CDR3 sequence is 15 residues long. V lost 0 bases to trimming and J lost 5 bases, with 14 bases between them. CDR3 nucleotides: TGCGCCAGCAGTCAATCTGAGGGGGGAATTAACGAGCAGTACTTC. As protein: CASSQSEGGINEQYF.

The CDR3 protein is CASRLEVAADTQYF. The CDR3 nucleotides are TGTGCCAGCAGGCTGGAGGTGGCGGCAGATACGCAGTATTTT. This chain joins TRBV6-6 and TRBJ2-3, with a weak D call TRBD2 (5 bases). The CDR3 extends over 14 amino acids. The ends were cut back, 6 bases at V and 4 bases at J, with 14 bases in the middle. The V gene's germline CDR1 is MNHNY and CDR2 SVGAGI (reference sequence).

The rearrangement links TRBV5-1 to TRBJ2-3; D gene uncertain. This CDR3 has 15 amino acids. CDR1 is SGHRS, CDR2 YFSETQ, per germline. V was pared by 1 base and J by 4 bases, with 13 bases between. The CDR3 DNA reads TGCGCCAGCAGCTTGTATGGCTCCGTGGCAGATACGCAGTATTTT. It is translated as CASSLYGSVADTQYF.

This clone was counted between two and nine times. CDR3 amino acids: CSARDRQVTEAFF. As DNA, the CDR3 is TGCAGCGCTCGGGACAGGCAGGTCACTGAAGCTTTCTTT. The genes are TRBV29-1 and TRBJ1-1, with 8 bases identical to TRBD1. This CDR3 is 13 amino acids long. V lost 7 bases and J lost 4; bases outside the gene matches: 8. Germline V gene sequence: CDR1 SQVTM, CDR2 ANQGSEA. Using reference TRBV29-1 and TRBJ1-1 for the parts outside the CDR3, the full variable domain is SAVISQKPSRDICQRGTSLTIQCQVDSQVTMMFWYRQQPGQSLTLIATANQGSEATYESGFVIDKFPISRPNLTFSTLTVSNMSPEDSSIYLCSARDRQVTEAFFGQGTRLTVV.

This chain uses TRBV5-1 with TRBJ2-6; 7 bases align to TRBD1. There are 16 residues in the CDR3. V dropped 2 bases and J dropped 2; count of bases not matched to a gene: 4. Germline V gene lookup returns CDR1 SGHRS and CDR2 YFSETQ. The CDR3 spells CASSLEGGTGANVLTF. For the CDR3, the DNA is TGCGCCAGCAGCTTAGAAGGGGGCACTGGGGCCAACGTCCTGACTTTC.

About this clone: The same CDR3 also results from other DNA sequences found in this sample. The chain employs TRBV15 and TRBJ2-7; D is uncertain. The V end was cut by 3 bases, the J end by 2 bases, with 5 bases between. Germline CDR1 LNHNV, CDR2 YYDKDF (reference sequence). The CDR3 has 12 amino acids. The CDR3: CATSRGPYEQYF. CDR3 in DNA: TGTGCCACCAGCAGGGGCCCCTACGAGCAGTACTTC.